Following are 29 T cell receptor beta chains from one sample sequenced in a study of OX40 agonist ivuxolimab in advanced cancers. Generated by immunoSEQ multiplex PCR, the TCRdb table keeps only in-frame clones and is missing some. The sample consists of fewer than 100,000 clones, roughly four fifths of them appearing once. The source material was CD4+ or CD8+ T cells sorted from blood, sampled in a trial of the OX40 agonist ivuxolimab. The receptors here all came from an adult with an advanced solid tumor such as melanoma, head and neck, liver or kidney cancer.

The chain carries TRBV18 and TRBJ2-7, with D perhaps matching TRBD1 (5 bases). Between the trimmed V and J ends, which lost 3 bases and 2 bases, there was a span of 11 bases. CDR3 length equals 14 residues. Germline CDR1 and CDR2: KGHSH and LQKENI. In nucleotides, the CDR3 is TGTGCCAGCTCACCCAGGGAATCCGCCTACGAGCAGTACTTC. Protein sequence: CASSPRESAYEQYF.

The chain carries TRBV7-3 and TRBJ2-2, with unresolved D. This CDR3 comprises 14 residues. Trimming cost V 5 bases and J 3 bases, with 10 bases left between them. Germline V gene lookup returns CDR1 SGHTA and CDR2 FQGTGA. The CDR3 sequence is CASSPRRDTGELFF. In DNA, the CDR3 is TGTGCCAGCAGCCCCCGACGGGACACCGGGGAGCTGTTTTTT.

The table lists this clone with a count of one. V is TRBV2 and J is TRBJ2-3; 8 nucleotides line up with TRBD2. Unmatched junction bases numbered 18, after V lost 9 bases and J lost 1 base. The CDR3 runs 18 residues. Looked up from germline, CDR1 is SNHLY and CDR2 is FYNNEI. CDR3 nucleotide sequence: TGTGCCAGTTCCTTCAACCCGCGGGGGGCGCAGGGCACAGATACGCAGTATTTT. It is translated as CASSFNPRGAQGTDTQYF.

The chain joins TRBV4-2 to TRBJ2-5, with 8 bases identical to TRBD2. J lost 5 bases, V lost 5 bases, and 7 bases had no gene match. The CDR3 runs 14 residues. CDR1 and CDR2 from the germline V gene are LGHNA and YNFKEQ. The chain's CDR3 is CASSLDGGGETQYF. CDR3 DNA sequence: TGTGCCAGCAGCTTGGACGGCGGGGGGGAGACCCAGTACTTC.

This chain connects TRBV28 to TRBJ2-5; 7 nucleotides agree with TRBD2. The V gene's germline CDR1 is MDHEN and CDR2 SYDVKM. There are 15 residues in the CDR3. The junction had 5 bases not matched to a gene; V was cut back by 3 bases and J by 1 base. In DNA form, the CDR3 reads TGTGCCAGCAGTTTGGGGGGGGAAGGCCAAGAGACCCAGTACTTC. It translates to CASSLGGEGQETQYF.

V gene TRBV9 combines with J gene TRBJ2-7; D remains ambiguous. V was clipped by 4 bases and J by 2 bases, with 16 bases between them. The CDR3 spans 15 residues. CDR1 is SGDLS, CDR2 YYNGEE, per germline. CDR3 in DNA: TGTGCCAGCAGCCCCCGGGCCCAGCACACCTACGAGCAGTACTTC. As protein: CASSPRAQHTYEQYF.

The V and J genes are TRBV10-3 and TRBJ1-1; 10 bases line up with TRBD1. The CDR3 is 18 residues long. Germline V gene sequence: CDR1 ENHRY, CDR2 SYGVKD. Trimming at V came to 4 bases and at J to 4 bases, leaving 15 bases not matched to a gene. The CDR3 nucleotides read TGTGCCATCAGTGCCCGCCAGGGACAGGGGTCGGTAGGCACTGAAGCTTTCTTT. This gives the protein CAISARQGQGSVGTEAFF.

This clone was detected only a few times. The rearrangement joins TRBV5-5 to TRBJ1-2; D gene uncertain. Germline V gene sequence: CDR1 SGHKS, CDR2 YYEKEE (reference sequence). Trimming left V 7 bases short and J 7 bases short, with 17 bases between. This CDR3 is built from 13 residues. The CDR3 is CASFPLGLGGYTF. The CDR3 region has the DNA TGTGCCAGCTTCCCCCTGGGCTTAGGTGGCTACACCTTC.

J is TRBJ2-5 and V is TRBV10-3; 7 positions match TRBD1. The CDR3 has 16 residues. Germline-derived CDR1 and CDR2 are ENHRY and SYGVKD. The junction had 12 bases not matched to a gene; V was cut back by 4 bases and J by 4 bases. CDR3 region: CAISGREGAGGETQYF. CDR3 coding DNA: TGTGCCATCAGTGGACGAGAGGGGGCCGGCGGAGAGACCCAGTACTTC.

This chain connects TRBV18 to TRBJ1-1; D is unresolved. The V gene's germline CDR1 is KGHSH and CDR2 LQKENI. This CDR3 is 13 amino acids long. Trimming took 3 bases from V and 5 from J, leaving 10 bases between them. CDR3 DNA sequence: TGTGCCAGCTCACCCGACTATGGTACTGAAGCTTTCTTT. This gives the protein CASSPDYGTEAFF.

The gene calls are TRBV12-5 and TRBJ2-1, with D maybe TRBD1 (6 bases). CDR1 is LGHNT, CDR2 FRNRAP, per germline. The CDR3 totals 14 residues. The germline V and J ends were trimmed by 8 bases and 0 bases, with 11 bases remaining between them. As DNA, the CDR3 is TGTGCTAGTTCATACAGGGTCTCCTACAATGAGCAGTTCTTC. This sequence encodes CASSYRVSYNEQFF.

The V call is TRBV27, the J call TRBJ1-6; a possible D gene is TRBD1 (5 bases). Trimming took 6 bases from V and 10 from J, leaving 22 bases between them. This CDR3 contains 16 residues. Germline V gene data show CDR1 as MNHEY and CDR2 as SMNVEV (reference sequence). DNA for the CDR3: TGTGCCAGCAGGAGACCGGGGCCCTCAGGTCGGTCACCCCTCCACTTT. Its translation is CASRRPGPSGRSPLHF.

The chain joins TRBV5-4 to TRBJ1-6, with TRBD1 as a possible D gene (5 bases). In germline, CDR1 is SGHNT, CDR2 YYREEE (reference sequence). The CDR3 is 14 residues long. Trimming removed 1 base from V and 6 bases from J, with 8 bases in between. CDR3 nucleotides: TGTGCCAGCAGCTTGTTGGGACTTAATTCACCCCTCCACTTT. Its protein is CASSLLGLNSPLHF. Full variable domain (outside the CDR3, taken from reference TRBV5-4 and TRBJ1-6): ETGVTQSPTHLIKTRGQQVTLRCSSQSGHNTVSWYQQALGQGPQFIFQYYREEENGRGNFPPRFSGLQFPNYSSELNVNALELDDSALYLCASSLLGLNSPLHFGNGTRLTVT.

Only one count was recorded for this clone. The rearrangement uses TRBV10-3 and TRBJ2-2, with D possibly TRBD1 on 5 matching bases. V lost 7 bases and J 1 base, leaving 10 bases between the germline ends. From germline, CDR1 is ENHRY and CDR2 SYGVKD. The CDR3 runs to 14 residues. Here the CDR3 reads CAIKGVQNTGELFF. CDR3 sequence (DNA): TGTGCCATCAAAGGGGTGCAGAACACCGGGGAGCTGTTTTTT.

J is TRBJ2-7 and V is TRBV7-9; 7 positions agree with TRBD1. V was clipped by 5 bases and J by 3 bases; unmatched bases: 4. The V gene's germline CDR1 is SEHNR and CDR2 FQNEAQ (reference sequence). There are 13 residues in the CDR3. The CDR3 sequence: CASSLYRGYEQYF. DNA for the CDR3: TGTGCCAGCAGCCTCTACAGGGGCTACGAGCAGTACTTC.

The chain is built from TRBV7-2 and TRBJ1-5, with D hard to call. Deletions cut 8 bases from V and 6 bases from J, with 11 bases between. The CDR3 is 12 amino acids. From germline, CDR1 is SGHTA and CDR2 FQGNSA. In DNA form, the CDR3 reads TGTGCCAGCGCCCTCGGGGTTCAGCCCCAGCATTTT. It is translated as CASALGVQPQHF.

This clone is a singleton in its sample. The chain links TRBV7-6 to TRBJ2-5; D might be TRBD1 (5 bases). CDR1 and CDR2 from the germline V gene are SGHVS and FNYEAQ. V was shortened by 5 bases and J by 2 bases, with 12 bases between the two germline ends. CDR3 length: 14 amino acids. The CDR3 nucleotides read TGTGCCAGCAGCCCAGGGCGTATACAAGAGACCCAGTACTTC. Protein sequence: CASSPGRIQETQYF.

This clone was recorded only once. The chain recombines TRBV19 with TRBJ1-4, with 9 bases aligning to TRBD1. J was trimmed by 4 bases and V by 7 bases; bases with no gene match: 7. Per the germline V gene, CDR1 is LNHDA and CDR2 is SQIVND (reference sequence). This CDR3 contains 15 residues. The CDR3 protein is CASTLNRGRNEKLFF. Here the CDR3 DNA reads TGTGCCAGTACCCTCAACAGGGGGCGTAATGAAAAACTGTTTTTT.

The chain couples TRBV6-5 to TRBJ2-3; D ambiguous. The CDR3 runs 15 residues. Looked up from germline, CDR1 is MNHEY and CDR2 is SVGAGI. Trimming removed 0 bases at V and 2 bases at J, with 9 bases between. CDR3 sequence: CASSYSRQNTDTQYF. In DNA, the CDR3 is TGTGCCAGCAGTTACTCGAGGCAGAACACAGATACGCAGTATTTT.

V and J are TRBV28 and TRBJ2-5; tentative D call: TRBD1 (5 bases). Between the trimmed V and J ends, which lost 2 bases and 3 bases, there was a span of 7 bases. The CDR3 consists of 13 residues. Germline V lookup: CDR1 MDHEN, CDR2 SYDVKM. CDR3 DNA sequence: TGTGCCAGCAGTTTAGCAGGGAAAGAGACCCAGTACTTC. Translation gives CASSLAGKETQYF.

The V call is TRBV4-3, the J call TRBJ1-5; D is perhaps TRBD1 (6 bases). Germline CDR1 LGHNA, CDR2 YSLEER. With 1 base removed from V and 3 bases from J, the gap between germline ends came to 10 bases. The length of the CDR3 is 15 residues. DNA for the CDR3: TGCGCCAGCAGCCAAGCTACAGGGTCCAATCAGCCCCAGCATTTT. This sequence encodes CASSQATGSNQPQHF.

The chain combines TRBV7-3 with TRBJ2-2; D could derive from TRBD1 or TRBD2 (5 bases each). The CDR3 is 14 residues long. The V end was cut by 5 bases, the J end by 6 bases, with 13 bases between. Germline-derived CDR1 and CDR2 are SGHTA and FQGTGA. CDR3 residues: CASSHDRDPGELFF. DNA of the CDR3: TGTGCCAGCAGCCACGACCGGGACCCCGGGGAGCTGTTTTTT.

The chain carries TRBV28 and TRBJ2-7, with 13 positions matching TRBD2. The V gene's germline CDR1 is MDHEN and CDR2 SYDVKM. The CDR3 spans 13 residues. With 10 bases clipped from V and 3 bases from J, the junction kept 3 bases outside the gene matches. CDR3 amino acids: CATWTSGSYEQYF. CDR3 sequence (DNA): TGTGCCACCTGGACTAGCGGGAGCTACGAGCAGTACTTC.

CDR3 sequence reads: CASSLFQQGGKNEQFF. The CDR3 DNA is TGTGCCAGCAGTTTATTTCAACAGGGAGGTAAGAATGAGCAGTTCTTC. The chain couples TRBV28 to TRBJ2-1; D is possibly TRBD1 or TRBD2 (6 bases each). CDR3 length equals 16 residues. Per germline, CDR1 MDHEN and CDR2 SYDVKM. Trimming pared 1 base from V and 7 bases from J, leaving 17 bases between.

The CDR3 DNA reads as TGCGCCAGCAGCTTGGGACACCCGAACACTGAAGCTTTCTTT. The encoded protein is CASSLGHPNTEAFF. V is TRBV5-1 and J is TRBJ1-1; D uncertain. The V end was cut by 0 bases, the J end by 1 base, with 7 bases between. This CDR3 has 14 amino acids. CDR1 is SGHRS, CDR2 YFSETQ, per germline.

The chain employs TRBV9 and TRBJ2-1; TRBD1 might be the D (5 bases). Deletions cut 3 bases from V and 1 base from J, with 11 bases between. The CDR3 length is 15 residues. Germline V gene data show CDR1 as SGDLS and CDR2 as YYNGEE. This CDR3 reads CASSGDRNSYNEQFF. The CDR3 DNA sequence: TGTGCCAGCAGCGGTGACAGAAATTCCTACAATGAGCAGTTCTTC.

There are a few counts of this clone. The chain uses TRBV19 and TRBJ1-2, with D possibly TRBD1 on 5 matching bases. The CDR3 extends over 14 amino acids. V was clipped by 4 bases and J by 5 bases, with 14 bases between them. Germline V CDR1 and CDR2: LNHDA, SQIVND (reference sequence). CDR3 protein: CASSKTGTEYGYTF. DNA for the CDR3: TGTGCCAGTAGTAAAACCGGGACGGAATATGGCTACACCTTC.

The chain carries TRBV9 and TRBJ2-2, with unresolved D. The CDR3 runs to 14 residues. V was trimmed by 0 bases and J by 5 bases, leaving 8 bases between them. Germline CDR1 and CDR2: SGDLS and YYNGEE. CDR3 in DNA: TGTGCCAGCAGCGTAGCTATCACAACCGGGGAGCTGTTTTTT. Translated: CASSVAITTGELFF.

The chain is built from TRBV9 and TRBJ2-2, with TRBD2 matching 7 bases. J lost 5 bases, V lost 0 bases, and 7 bases had no gene match. CDR3 size: 16 residues. Looked up from germline, CDR1 is SGDLS and CDR2 is YYNGEE. The CDR3 reads CASSVEGGRGTGELFF. Here the CDR3 DNA reads TGTGCCAGCAGCGTAGAAGGTGGGAGGGGTACCGGGGAGCTGTTTTTT.